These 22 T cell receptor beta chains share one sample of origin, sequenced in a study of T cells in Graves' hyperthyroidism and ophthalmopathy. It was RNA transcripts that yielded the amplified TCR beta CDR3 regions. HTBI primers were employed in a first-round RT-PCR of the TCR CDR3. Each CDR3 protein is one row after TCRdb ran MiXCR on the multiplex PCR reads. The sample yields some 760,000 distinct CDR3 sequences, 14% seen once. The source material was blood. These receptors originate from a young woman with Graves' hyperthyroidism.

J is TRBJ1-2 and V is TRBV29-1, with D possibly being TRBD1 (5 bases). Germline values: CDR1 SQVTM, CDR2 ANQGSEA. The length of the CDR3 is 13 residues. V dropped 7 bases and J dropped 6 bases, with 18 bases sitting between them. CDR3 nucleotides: TGCAGCGCCTATGGTGGGACGGTAGATGGCTACACCTTC. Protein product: CSAYGGTVDGYTF.

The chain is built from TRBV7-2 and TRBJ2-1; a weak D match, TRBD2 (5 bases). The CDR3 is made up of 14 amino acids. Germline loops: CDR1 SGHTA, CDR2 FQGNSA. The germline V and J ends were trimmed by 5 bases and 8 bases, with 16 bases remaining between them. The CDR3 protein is CASSRRTVLDEQFF. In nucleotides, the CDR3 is TGTGCCAGCAGCCGAAGGACTGTACTGGATGAGCAGTTCTTC.

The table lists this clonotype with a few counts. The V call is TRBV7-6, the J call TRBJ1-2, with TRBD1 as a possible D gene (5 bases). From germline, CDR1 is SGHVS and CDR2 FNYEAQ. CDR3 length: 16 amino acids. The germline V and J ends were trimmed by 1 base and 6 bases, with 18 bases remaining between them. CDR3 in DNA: TGTGCCAGCAGCTTAGGACAGAGTTCAGGCAGCCATGGCTACACCTTC. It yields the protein CASSLGQSSGSHGYTF.

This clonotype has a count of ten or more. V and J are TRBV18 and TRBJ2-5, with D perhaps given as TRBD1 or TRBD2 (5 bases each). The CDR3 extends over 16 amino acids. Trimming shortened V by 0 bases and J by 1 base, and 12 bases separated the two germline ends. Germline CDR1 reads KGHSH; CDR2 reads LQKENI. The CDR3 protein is CASSPPGEARQETQYF. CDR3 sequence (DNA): TGTGCCAGCTCACCACCGGGGGAAGCCCGCCAAGAGACCCAGTACTTC.

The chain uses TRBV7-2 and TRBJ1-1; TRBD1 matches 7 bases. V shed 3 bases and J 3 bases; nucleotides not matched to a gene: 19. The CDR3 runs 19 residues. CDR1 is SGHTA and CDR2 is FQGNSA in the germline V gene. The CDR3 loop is CASSLPPMRGRNGDTEAFF. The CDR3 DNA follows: TGTGCCAGCAGCTTGCCCCCTATGAGGGGGCGGAACGGGGACACTGAAGCTTTCTTT.

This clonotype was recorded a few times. Written as DNA, the CDR3 is TGCAGCGTTGAAGGACGGGAAAACACAGATACGCAGTATTTT. Its translation is CSVEGRENTDTQYF. V is TRBV29-1 and J is TRBJ2-3, with D possibly being TRBD2 (5 bases). V was cut by 1 base and J by 2 bases, with 10 bases left in between. Germline values: CDR1 SQVTM, CDR2 ANQGSEA. The CDR3 has 14 residues.

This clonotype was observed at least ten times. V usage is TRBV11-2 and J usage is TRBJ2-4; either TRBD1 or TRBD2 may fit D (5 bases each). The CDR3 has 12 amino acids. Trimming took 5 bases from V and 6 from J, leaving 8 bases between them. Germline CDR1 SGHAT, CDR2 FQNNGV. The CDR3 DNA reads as TGTGCCAGCAGCCCCGGGACAAACATTCAGTACTTC. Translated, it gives CASSPGTNIQYF.

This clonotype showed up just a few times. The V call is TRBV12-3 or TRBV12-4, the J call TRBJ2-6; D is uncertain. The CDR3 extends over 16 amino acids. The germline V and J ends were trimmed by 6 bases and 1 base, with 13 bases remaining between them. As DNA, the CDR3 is TGTGCCAGCAGCCTCGGTCCCCGGTCTGGGGCCAACGTCCTGACTTTC. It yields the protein CASSLGPRSGANVLTF.

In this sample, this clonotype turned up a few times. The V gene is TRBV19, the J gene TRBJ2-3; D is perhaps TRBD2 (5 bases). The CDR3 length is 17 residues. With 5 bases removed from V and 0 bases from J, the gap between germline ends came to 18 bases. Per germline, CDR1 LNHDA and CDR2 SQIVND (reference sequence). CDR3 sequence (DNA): TGTGCCAGTAGTTCCCAGATGGGCGGGTTTAGCACAGATACGCAGTATTTT. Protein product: CASSSQMGGFSTDTQYF.

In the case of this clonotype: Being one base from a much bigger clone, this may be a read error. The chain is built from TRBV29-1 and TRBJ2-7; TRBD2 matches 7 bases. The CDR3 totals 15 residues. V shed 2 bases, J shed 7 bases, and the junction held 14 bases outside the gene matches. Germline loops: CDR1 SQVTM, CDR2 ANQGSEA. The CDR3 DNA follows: TGCAGCGTTGAAAGCGCGCGGGGGATTCAAGATGAGCAGTACTTC. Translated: CSVESARGIQDEQYF.

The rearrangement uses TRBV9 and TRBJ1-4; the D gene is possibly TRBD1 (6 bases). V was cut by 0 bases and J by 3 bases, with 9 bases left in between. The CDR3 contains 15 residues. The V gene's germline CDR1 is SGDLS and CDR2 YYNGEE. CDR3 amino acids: CASSVGGLANEKLFF. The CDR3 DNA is TGTGCCAGCAGCGTAGGGGGGCTGGCTAATGAAAAACTGTTTTTT.

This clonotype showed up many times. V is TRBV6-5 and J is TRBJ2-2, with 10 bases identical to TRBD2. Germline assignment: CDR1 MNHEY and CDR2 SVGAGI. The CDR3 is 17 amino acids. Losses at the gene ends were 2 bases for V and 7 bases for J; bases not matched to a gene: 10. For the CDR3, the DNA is TGTGCCAGCAGTTACGGGCCTAGCGGGAGAAAAAACGGGGAGCTGTTTTTT. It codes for CASSYGPSGRKNGELFF.

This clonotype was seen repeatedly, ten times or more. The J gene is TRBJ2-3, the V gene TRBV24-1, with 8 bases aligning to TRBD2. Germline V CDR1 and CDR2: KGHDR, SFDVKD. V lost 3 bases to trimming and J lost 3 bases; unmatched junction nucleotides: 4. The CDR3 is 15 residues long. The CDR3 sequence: CATSDPGGWTDTQYF. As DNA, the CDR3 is TGTGCCACCAGTGATCCGGGGGGGTGGACAGATACGCAGTATTTT.

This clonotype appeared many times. CDR3 loop: CASSLEGARVETQYF. Here the CDR3 DNA reads TGTGCCAGCAGTTTAGAGGGGGCGAGGGTGGAGACCCAGTACTTC. The J gene is TRBJ2-5, the V gene TRBV28; 7 positions agree with TRBD1. V shed 2 bases and J 5 bases; nucleotides not matched to a gene: 8. Germline V gene data show CDR1 as MDHEN and CDR2 as SYDVKM. There are 15 residues in the CDR3.

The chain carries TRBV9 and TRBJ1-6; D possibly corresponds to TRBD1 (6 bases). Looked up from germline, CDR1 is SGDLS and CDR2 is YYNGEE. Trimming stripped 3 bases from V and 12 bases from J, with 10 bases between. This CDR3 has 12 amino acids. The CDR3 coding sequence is TGTGCCAGCAGCGGGACACAGGGACCCCTCCACTTT. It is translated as CASSGTQGPLHF.

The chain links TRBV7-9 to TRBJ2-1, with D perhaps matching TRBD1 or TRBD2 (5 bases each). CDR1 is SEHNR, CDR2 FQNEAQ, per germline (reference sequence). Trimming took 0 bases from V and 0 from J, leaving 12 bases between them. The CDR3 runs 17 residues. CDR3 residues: CASSLAYEGSSYNEQFF. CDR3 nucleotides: TGTGCCAGCAGCTTAGCGTACGAGGGGTCCTCCTACAATGAGCAGTTCTTC.

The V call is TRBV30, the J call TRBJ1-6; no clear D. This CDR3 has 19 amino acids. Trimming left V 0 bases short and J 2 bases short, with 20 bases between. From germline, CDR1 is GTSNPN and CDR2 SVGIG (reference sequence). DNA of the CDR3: TGTGCCTGGAGTGTACCGACTATACCGACCGGGGCCTATAATTCACCCCTCCACTTT. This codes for CAWSVPTIPTGAYNSPLHF.

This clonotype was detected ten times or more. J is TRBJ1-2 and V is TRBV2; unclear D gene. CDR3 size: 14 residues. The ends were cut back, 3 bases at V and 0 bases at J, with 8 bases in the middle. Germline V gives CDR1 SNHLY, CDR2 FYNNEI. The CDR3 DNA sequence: TGTGCCAGCAGTGACGGGTACTCTAACTATGGCTACACCTTC. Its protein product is CASSDGYSNYGYTF.

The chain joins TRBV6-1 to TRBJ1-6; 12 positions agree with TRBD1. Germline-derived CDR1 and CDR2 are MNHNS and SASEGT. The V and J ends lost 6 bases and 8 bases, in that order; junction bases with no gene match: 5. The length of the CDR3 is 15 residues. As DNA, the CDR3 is TGTGCCAGCAGGTCTGGGACAGGGGGCCATTCACCCCTCCACTTT. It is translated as CASRSGTGGHSPLHF.

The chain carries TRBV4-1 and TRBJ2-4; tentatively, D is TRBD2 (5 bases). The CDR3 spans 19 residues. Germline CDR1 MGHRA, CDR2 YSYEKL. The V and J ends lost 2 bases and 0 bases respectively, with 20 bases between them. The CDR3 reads CASSQLPIGIEPAKNIQYF. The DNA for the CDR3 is TGCGCCAGCAGCCAACTTCCAATCGGGATTGAACCAGCCAAAAACATTCAGTACTTC.

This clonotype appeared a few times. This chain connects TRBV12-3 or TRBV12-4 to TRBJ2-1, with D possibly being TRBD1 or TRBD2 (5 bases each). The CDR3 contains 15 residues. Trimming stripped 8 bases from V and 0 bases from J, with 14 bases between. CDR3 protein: CASGGRASSYNEQFF. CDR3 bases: TGTGCCAGCGGGGGTCGGGCGAGCTCCTACAATGAGCAGTTCTTC.

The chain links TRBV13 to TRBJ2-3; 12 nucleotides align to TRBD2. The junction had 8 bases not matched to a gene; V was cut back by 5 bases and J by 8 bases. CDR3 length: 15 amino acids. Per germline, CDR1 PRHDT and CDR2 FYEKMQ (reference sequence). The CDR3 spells CASSGRLAGEVTQYF. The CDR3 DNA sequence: TGTGCCAGCAGCGGCCGACTAGCGGGAGAAGTTACGCAGTATTTT.